The 13 T cell receptor beta chains below were found in one sample sequenced in a study of tumor and adjacent non-tumor tissue in lung cancer. A modified ARM-PCR protocol with three rounds of nested PCR amplified TCRbeta. Using its own MiXCR run on the multiplex PCR reads, TCRdb lists one record per CDR3 protein. The sample contains under 100,000 distinct CDR3 sequences, 61% of which appear only once. The template was RNA from unsorted bulk tissue. The sample comprised lung tumor tissue. These receptors came from an older man with non-small cell lung cancer.

In the case of this clonotype: The junction departs from germline at one end; a sequencing error may be responsible. The chain links TRBV6-1 to TRBJ2-7; 7 nucleotides match TRBD1. The CDR3 is made up of 13 amino acids. Germline CDR1 is MNHNS and CDR2 is SASEGT. This CDR3 reads CVSSEGTEYKQYF. CDR3 DNA sequence: TGTGTCAGCAGTGAAGGGACAGAATACAAGCAGTACTTC.

With respect to this clonotype: An end of the junction does not agree with germline; a read error may underlie this. The rearrangement joins TRBV12-3 or TRBV12-4 to TRBJ1-2, with D perhaps matching TRBD1 (6 bases). This CDR3 region has 13 residues. CDR3 residues: CVSSSTGTYSYTF. CDR3 coding DNA: TGTGTCAGCAGTTCTACAGGGACGTATAGCTACACCTTC.

Regarding this clonotype: The germline gene is not matched at one end of the junction; a read error may be the cause. V is TRBV28 and J is TRBJ1-1; unclear D gene. CDR1 is MDHEN, CDR2 SYDVKM, per germline. This CDR3 has 12 amino acids. The CDR3 loop reads CASSLPGFRAFF. In DNA, the CDR3 is TGTGCTAGCAGTTTACCGGGGTTCAGAGCTTTCTTT.

This rearrangement joins TRBV29-1 to TRBJ2-7, with D possibly being TRBD1 (5 bases). CDR1 is SQVTM, CDR2 ANQGSEA, per germline. The germline V and J ends were trimmed by 7 bases and 3 bases, with 16 bases remaining between them. The CDR3 runs to 13 residues. The CDR3 sequence is CSAMTEYRYEQYF. The CDR3 bases are TGCAGCGCGATGACAGAATACCGCTACGAGCAGTACTTC.

The CDR3: CASRGLPEQYF. CDR3 DNA: TGTGCCAGCCGGGGGTTACCCGAGCAGTACTTC. The chain carries TRBV28 and TRBJ2-7; maybe TRBD2 (6 bases). The length of the CDR3 is 11 residues. V shed 8 bases and J shed 6 bases, with 11 bases lying between them. Germline values: CDR1 MDHEN, CDR2 SYDVKM.

A word on this clonotype: A read error may be the cause here, since a much bigger clone is one base away. CDR3 in DNA: TGTGCCAGCAGTTTATCAGGGACCCATAGTTCACCCCTCCACTTT. Its protein is CASSLSGTHSSPLHF. This rearrangement joins TRBV12-3 or TRBV12-4 to TRBJ1-6; TRBD1 might be the D (5 bases). V was trimmed by 2 bases and J by 9 bases, leaving 14 bases between them. The CDR3 has 15 amino acids.

Comments on this clonotype: This may stem from a read error, because a much larger clone lies one nucleotide away. The chain joins TRBV5-4 to TRBJ1-1; D perhaps matches TRBD1 (5 bases). Trimming cost V 6 bases and J 1 base, with 19 bases left between them. This CDR3 has 16 amino acids. Germline V gene sequence: CDR1 SGHNT, CDR2 YYREEE (reference sequence). CDR3 region: CASNFALGHGNTEAFF. DNA of the CDR3: TGTGCCAGCAACTTTGCCCTGGGGCATGGGAACACTGAAGCTTTCTTT.

As for this clonotype: A much larger clone is a single base away; this may be a read error. The CDR3 does not end in the conserved phenylalanine or tryptophan, so this is likely a read error. The J gene is TRBJ2-5, the V gene TRBV20-1, with 8 bases matching TRBD2. The V gene end was trimmed by 0 bases and the J gene end by 2 bases; junction bases not matched to a gene: 5. The CDR3 covers 15 residues. Germline CDR1 DFQATT, CDR2 SNEGSKA (reference sequence). CDR3 DNA: TGCAGTGCTAGAGACGGGGGGGACCCTCAAGAGACCCAGTACATC. It codes for CSARDGGDPQETQYI.

On this clonotype itself: With a much larger clone just one base away, this may be a read error. The chain recombines TRBV4-1 with TRBJ2-3; TRBD1 agrees at 11 bases. In germline, CDR1 is MGHRA, CDR2 YSYEKL. V trimming: 1 base; J trimming: 10 bases; junction bases outside the gene matches: 10. The length of the CDR3 is 16 residues. CDR3 in amino acids: CASSQGRTGGLNAQYF. The CDR3 coding sequence is TGCGCCAGCAGCCAAGGTCGGACAGGGGGCTTAAATGCGCAGTATTTT.

This clonotype showed up just a few times. A much larger clone differs by one base, so this may be a read error. The chain combines TRBV6-5 with TRBJ2-7; tentatively, D is TRBD1 (5 bases). The CDR3 has 12 amino acids. V lost 6 bases to trimming and J lost 6 bases, with 12 bases between them. CDR1 and CDR2 (germline): MNHEY, SVGAGI. CDR3 region: CASSLIGAEQYF. As DNA, the CDR3 is TGTGCCAGCAGCTTGATAGGGGCCGAGCAGTACTTC.

V gene TRBV28 combines with J gene TRBJ2-2; D gene unclear. CDR1 is MDHEN, CDR2 SYDVKM, per germline. This CDR3 is built from 14 residues. Trimming left V 8 bases short and J 4 bases short, with 14 bases between. Written as DNA, the CDR3 is TGTGCCAGCCATGAAATGATACTCACCGGGGAGCTGTTTTTT. It specifies CASHEMILTGELFF. Using reference TRBV28 and TRBJ2-2 for the parts outside the CDR3, the full variable domain is DVKVTQSSRYLVKRTGEKVFLECVQDMDHENMFWYRQDPGLGLRLIYFSYDVKMKEKGDIPEGYSVSREKKERFSLILESASTNQTSMYLCASHEMILTGELFFGEGSRLTVL.

The rearrangement uses TRBV11-3 and TRBJ2-3; D gene uncertain. The CDR3 loop spans 13 amino acids. With 5 bases removed from V and 9 bases from J, the gap between germline ends came to 15 bases. The germline V gene has CDR1 SGHNT and CDR2 YENEEA. CDR3: CASSTRLTDTQYF. CDR3 in DNA: TGTGCCAGCAGCACAAGACTGACGGACACGCAGTATTTT. The full variable domain, rest sourced from reference TRBV11-3 and TRBJ2-3, is EAGVVQSPRYKIIEKKQPVAFWCNPISGHNTLYWYLQNLGQGPELLIRYENEEAVDDSQLPKDRFSAERLKGVDSTLKIQPAELGDSAVYLCASSTRLTDTQYFGPGTRLTVL.

About this clonotype: No conserved phenylalanine or tryptophan is present at the end of the CDR3, so a read error is the likely explanation. V usage is TRBV6-5 and J usage is TRBJ2-1, with 9 bases matching TRBD1. The CDR3 extends over 16 amino acids. The germline CDR1 and CDR2 sequences are MNHEY and SVGAGI. The CDR3 nucleotides read TGTGCTAGCAGGCCCCAAGGACAGGGGTCGCTTGATGAGCAGTTCTCC. Translation gives CASRPQGQGSLDEQFS.